This TCR beta chain is from a study of blood T cell repertoires in COVID-19 (dated by TCRdb to the early 2020s). For the study in its entirety: The collaborator samples originated in the United States, Italy and Spain and spanned the acute and convalescent phases of COVID-19. The material from the prospective study consisted of cDNA or gDNA derived from T cells, B-cell-depleted T cells, or PBMCs. The dataset comprised deeply sampled blood TCRbeta repertoires from subjects exposed to, actively infected with, or recovered from COVID-19. HLA class I and class II types, where available, came from metadata supplied by the sample provider rather than from assay-based typing. The samples were drawn from two sources: the first 160 participants of the ongoing ImmuneRACE study, and 1,200 or so subjects contributed by 6 global collaborators. The repertoires were released in a freely available public database intended as a resource for research on the immune response to SARS-CoV-2. Sample metadata almost always included a de-identified subject ID, COVID-19 status, age in years and sex. The investigation overall reported the following: Clinical and demographic metadata were provided uncurated, with the amount varying by source and participant.

Concerning this clone: The clone's antigen remains unknown. No clone much larger than this one lies a single base away; base qualities are absent.

TCRbeta CDR3 regions were amplified from genomic DNA by means of the immunoSEQ Assay, a bias-controlled multiplex PCR. The paper's data handling went like this. Within the assay, amplification of reference gene primers was used to estimate how many nucleated cells each sample contained. Sequence reads were collapsed and filtered to measure the absolute abundance of every unique TCRbeta CDR3 rearrangement. For each sample, productive Simpson clonality was calculated by taking the square root of Simpson's diversity index across productive rearrangements. Entries here come from immuneACCESS through TCRdb and include only in-frame sequences with V and J called. Some clones fail to appear in such tables; in the studies checked, an unresolved V gene covers under half of the shortfall, and the cause of the remainder is unknown. The V and J calls and clone size were taken over from that table, and D and trimming were inferred from the DNA. The table for this sample lists roughly 190,000 clones; about four fifths of them were counted only once. The ten biggest clones cover about 6% of the sample.

Measured from the cysteine to the phenylalanine, the CDR3 is 13 residues long. Kept here is only the CDR3 DNA, which spans 39 bases and is read in frame from base 1. CDR1 and CDR2 are drawn from the germline V gene: SGHRS, YFSETQ. At the junction V is shortened by 3 bases and J by 10 bases, with 11 bases in between. Collaborating institutions collected whole blood in K2EDTA tubes following their own protocols. For TCRbeta analysis, collaborator samples were shipped as frozen whole blood, as isolated PBMCs, or as DNA extracted from either sample type. The material sequenced was peripheral blood. The clonotype was recovered from a middle-aged woman with acute or convalescent COVID-19. The sequence links TRBV5-1 to TRBJ1-6, with TRBD1 as a weak D call on 5 bases. In nucleotides, the sequence is TGCGCCAGCAGCTCGGGGGGGGAATCACCCCTCCACTTT. Translated, it gives CASSSGGESPLHF.